These 17 T cell receptor beta chains came from one sample sequenced in a study of beta chain features in type 1 diabetes. Regarding the study as a whole: Shorter TCRB CDR3s, moderately but significantly so, were found in Type 1 diabetes patients in all four CD4+ subsets.

Every bit of the isolated RNA underwent reverse transcription, so sequencing read expressed TCRB transcripts. The assay was immunoSEQ multiplex PCR, and TCRdb's table has in-frame clones only and misses some. The profile shows 93,000 or so clones, 25% to 35% of them singletons. For these receptors, no antigen is known. The sequenced sample was central memory CD4+ T cells from blood. These receptors originate from a woman aged 18-30 years with type 1 diabetes.

The chain couples TRBV19 to TRBJ1-1; 7 nucleotides agree with TRBD1. Germline trimming cut 6 bases from V and 5 bases from J; bases unmatched to any gene: 6. Per germline, CDR1 LNHDA and CDR2 SQIVND (reference sequence). This CDR3 is 13 amino acids long. The CDR3, as DNA: TGTGCCAGTAGCTGGGTGGGACAGACTGAAGCTTTCTTT. It specifies CASSWVGQTEAFF.

V usage is TRBV19 and J usage is TRBJ2-6; D is perhaps TRBD2 (5 bases). Germline V gene data show CDR1 as LNHDA and CDR2 as SQIVND (reference sequence). V was clipped by 9 bases and J by 0 bases, with 12 bases between them. The CDR3 totals 15 residues. The CDR3 nucleotides are TGTGCCAGCCTACCCCGGGGCTCTGGGGCCAACGTCCTGACTTTC. Residues: CASLPRGSGANVLTF. Together with reference TRBV19 and TRBJ2-6, the CDR3 gives the full variable domain: DGGITQSPKYLFRKEGQNVTLSCEQNLNHDAMYWYRQDPGQGLRLIYYSQIVNDFQKGDIAEGYSVSREKKESFPLTVTSAQKNPTAFYLCASLPRGSGANVLTFGAGSRLTVL.

This clone showed up just a few times. The chain uses TRBV12-5 and TRBJ2-1, with a weak D call TRBD1 (5 bases). Trimming took 0 bases from V and 6 from J, leaving 15 bases between them. Looked up from germline, CDR1 is LGHNT and CDR2 is FRNRAP. The CDR3 spans 16 residues. The CDR3 bases are TGTGCTAGTGGTTTGGTACCGGCAGGGCGAGGCAATGAGCAGTTCTTC. The encoded protein is CASGLVPAGRGNEQFF.

The table lists this clone with a few counts. The V and J genes are TRBV14 and TRBJ1-3, with TRBD1 as a possible D gene (6 bases). The CDR3 loop spans 17 amino acids. V was trimmed by 0 bases and J by 5 bases, leaving 17 bases between them. Germline values: CDR1 SGHDN, CDR2 FVKESK. CDR3 protein: CASSQDQGLFRRNTIYF. The CDR3 bases are TGTGCCAGCAGCCAAGATCAGGGGCTGTTCCGGAGAAACACCATATATTTT.

V gene TRBV4-3 combines with J gene TRBJ1-5, with D uncertain. CDR3 size: 15 residues. CDR1 and CDR2 (germline): LGHNA, YSLEER. The V end lost 1 base, the J end lost 5 bases, and 12 bases lay between the germline ends. The CDR3 DNA reads TGCGCCAGCAGCCAAGTTTTGAGGCCAGATCAGCCCCAGCATTTT. Residues: CASSQVLRPDQPQHF.

This chain links TRBV19 with TRBJ2-7; 8 bases map to TRBD1. The CDR3 runs to 14 residues. Germline loops: CDR1 LNHDA, CDR2 SQIVND (reference sequence). After removal of 6 bases from V and 1 base from J, the junction contained 5 bases not matched to a gene. The CDR3 sequence is CASSRDRLSYEQYF. CDR3 nucleotides: TGTGCCAGTAGCCGGGACAGGTTATCCTACGAGCAGTACTTC. Full variable domain (outside the CDR3, taken from reference TRBV19 and TRBJ2-7): DGGITQSPKYLFRKEGQNVTLSCEQNLNHDAMYWYRQDPGQGLRLIYYSQIVNDFQKGDIAEGYSVSREKKESFPLTVTSAQKNPTAFYLCASSRDRLSYEQYFGPGTRLTVT.

This clone was seen a handful of times. The chain combines TRBV28 with TRBJ2-7, with 7 bases matching TRBD2. After removal of 4 bases from V and 4 bases from J, the junction contained 19 bases not matched to a gene. Germline CDR1 and CDR2: MDHEN and SYDVKM. The CDR3 is made up of 18 amino acids. The CDR3 DNA follows: TGTGCCAGCAGTTCTATCCTGGCAAACGGCGGGAGATCGTACGAGCAGTACTTC. This gives the protein CASSSILANGGRSYEQYF.

The chain recombines TRBV9 with TRBJ2-4, with D tentatively TRBD1 (6 bases). Trimming left V 4 bases short and J 1 base short, with 12 bases between. The CDR3 sequence is 15 residues long. Germline CDR1 reads SGDLS; CDR2 reads YYNGEE. The CDR3 region is CASSNSDRAKNIQYF. CDR3 sequence (DNA): TGTGCCAGCAGCAATAGTGACAGGGCCAAAAACATTCAGTACTTC.

This chain connects TRBV6-1 to TRBJ2-5; possibly TRBD2 for D (5 bases). CDR3 length: 12 residues. Looked up from germline, CDR1 is MNHNS and CDR2 is SASEGT. The germline V and J ends were trimmed by 6 bases and 5 bases, with 10 bases remaining between them. CDR3 DNA sequence: TGTGCCAGCAGGATGCGGAGGGAGACCCAGTACTTC. Protein sequence: CASRMRRETQYF.

The chain links TRBV30 to TRBJ2-3; D perhaps matches TRBD1 (7 bases). Trimming pared 1 base from V and 2 bases from J, leaving 13 bases between. Germline V gives CDR1 GTSNPN, CDR2 SVGIG (reference sequence). The length of the CDR3 is 15 residues. CDR3 nucleotide sequence: TGTGCCTGGAGTGATACAGGGGACTCCACAGATACGCAGTATTTT. Residues: CAWSDTGDSTDTQYF.

V gene TRBV7-9 combines with J gene TRBJ1-1; tentative D call: TRBD1 (5 bases). This CDR3 has 14 amino acids. Germline V gene lookup returns CDR1 SEHNR and CDR2 FQNEAQ (reference sequence). Trimming pared 5 bases from V and 7 bases from J, leaving 17 bases between. CDR3: CASSPQQVGGEAFF. The CDR3 nucleotides read TGTGCCAGCAGCCCCCAACAGGTGGGGGGTGAAGCTTTCTTT.

The rearrangement joins TRBV11-2 to TRBJ2-5; D might be TRBD1 (6 bases). Per the germline V gene, CDR1 is SGHAT and CDR2 is FQNNGV. The CDR3 consists of 12 residues. V shed 8 bases and J shed 3 bases, with 10 bases lying between them. The CDR3 DNA reads TGTGCCAGCGGCCGGGACAAAGAGACCCAGTACTTC. Its translation is CASGRDKETQYF.

This clone was seen only a few times. The CDR3 nucleotides are TGTGCCAGCAGCTCTACTAGCGGGTCCATTTACGAGCAGTACTTC. This gives the protein CASSSTSGSIYEQYF. The chain carries TRBV5-4 and TRBJ2-7; 9 bases fit TRBD2. V lost 3 bases to trimming and J lost 4 bases; unmatched junction nucleotides: 8. From germline, CDR1 is SGHNT and CDR2 YYREEE (reference sequence). The CDR3 extends over 15 amino acids.

The rearrangement links TRBV19 to TRBJ2-7; 7 bases agree with TRBD1. The trim removed 5 bases at V and 4 bases at J, leaving 11 bases unmatched. This CDR3 region has 15 residues. From germline, CDR1 is LNHDA and CDR2 SQIVND (reference sequence). CDR3 loop: CASSAIGTAAYEQYF. CDR3 nucleotides: TGTGCCAGTAGTGCGATCGGGACAGCCGCTTACGAGCAGTACTTC.

Only a few counts were recorded for this clone. The chain employs TRBV4-3 and TRBJ2-1; TRBD2 aligns across 10 bases. The junction had 9 bases not matched to a gene; V was cut back by 0 bases and J by 7 bases. CDR3 length equals 17 residues. CDR1 LGHNA and CDR2 YSLEER come from the germline V gene. DNA for the CDR3: TGCGCCAGCAGCCAAGATGTAAGCGGGAGGGCTACGAATGAGCAGTTCTTC. It yields the protein CASSQDVSGRATNEQFF.

This clone was observed a few times. The chain has TRBV5-6 and TRBJ2-5, with 8 nucleotides matching TRBD2. The V gene end was trimmed by 6 bases and the J gene end by 4 bases; junction bases not matched to a gene: 8. The CDR3 has 14 amino acids. Germline assignment: CDR1 SGHDT and CDR2 YYEEEE. This chain's CDR3 is CASTREGGRETQYF. The CDR3 DNA is TGTGCCAGCACTCGGGAGGGGGGTAGAGAGACCCAGTACTTC.

The J gene is TRBJ2-6, the V gene TRBV28; 7 nucleotides agree with TRBD1. Germline-derived CDR1 and CDR2 are MDHEN and SYDVKM. The CDR3 sequence is 17 residues long. CDR3 protein: CAGSTGRRSSGANVLTF. In DNA, the CDR3 is TGTGCTGGTTCGACAGGGCGAAGAAGCTCTGGGGCCAACGTCCTGACTTTC.